These 5 T cell receptor beta chains originate from one sample sequenced in a study of shared T cell receptors in the human thymus. TCRdb's copy holds only in-frame clones and misses some; the assay was immunoSEQ multiplex PCR. The table records around 730,000 clones, 80% to 90% of them present only once. These data are also associated with another study on human thymus T cells.

The specimen was thymocytes. These receptor sequences come from a girl under three years old with a congenital heart defect.

The chain joins TRBV10-3 to TRBJ2-3; 12 bases align to TRBD2. This CDR3 contains 18 residues. J was trimmed by 2 bases and V by 2 bases; bases with no gene match: 8. The germline gives CDR1 ENHRY, CDR2 SYGVKD. CDR3 sequence reads: CAISETKGTSGFTDTQYF. The CDR3 DNA is TGTGCCATCAGTGAGACGAAAGGGACTAGCGGGTTCACAGATACGCAGTATTTT.

This clone came up a few times. The chain's CDR3 is CASSPTRVPITSGGDHNTDTQYF. As DNA, the CDR3 is TGCGCCAGCAGCCCAACGCGAGTCCCAATCACTAGCGGGGGGGATCATAACACAGATACGCAGTATTTT. The V call is TRBV5-1, the J call TRBJ2-3; the match to TRBD2 covers 13 bases. V trimming: 4 bases; J trimming: 2 bases; junction bases outside the gene matches: 25. The V gene's germline CDR1 is SGHRS and CDR2 YFSETQ. This CDR3 comprises 23 residues.

The chain links TRBV5-6 to TRBJ1-6, with 9 bases matching TRBD1. Germline values: CDR1 SGHDT, CDR2 YYEEEE. This CDR3 comprises 16 residues. J gave up 10 bases and V 5 bases, and 13 bases lay outside the gene matches. CDR3 nucleotides: TGTGCCAGCAGTTCCTCCGGGACAGGGTTTCGGTCACCCCTCCACTTT. Translated: CASSSSGTGFRSPLHF.

V gene TRBV4-2 combines with J gene TRBJ2-5, with TRBD2 matching over 9 bases. With V trimmed by 3 bases and J by 4 bases, 12 bases remained unmatched. CDR1 is LGHNA and CDR2 is YNFKEQ in the germline V gene. The CDR3 contains 17 residues. The DNA for the CDR3 is TGTGCCAGCAGCCAGAAAGAGACTAGCGGATTGGGAGAGACCCAGTACTTC. Residues: CASSQKETSGLGETQYF.

This clone came up once. The genes are TRBV2 and TRBJ2-3; possibly TRBD2 for D (6 bases). CDR3 length equals 15 residues. Germline V CDR1 and CDR2: SNHLY, FYNNEI. Trimming took 6 bases from V and 2 from J, leaving 15 bases between them. The CDR3, as DNA: TGTGCCAGCAGGGTTCGTAGCGGATTCACAGATACGCAGTATTTT. Encoded protein: CASRVRSGFTDTQYF.